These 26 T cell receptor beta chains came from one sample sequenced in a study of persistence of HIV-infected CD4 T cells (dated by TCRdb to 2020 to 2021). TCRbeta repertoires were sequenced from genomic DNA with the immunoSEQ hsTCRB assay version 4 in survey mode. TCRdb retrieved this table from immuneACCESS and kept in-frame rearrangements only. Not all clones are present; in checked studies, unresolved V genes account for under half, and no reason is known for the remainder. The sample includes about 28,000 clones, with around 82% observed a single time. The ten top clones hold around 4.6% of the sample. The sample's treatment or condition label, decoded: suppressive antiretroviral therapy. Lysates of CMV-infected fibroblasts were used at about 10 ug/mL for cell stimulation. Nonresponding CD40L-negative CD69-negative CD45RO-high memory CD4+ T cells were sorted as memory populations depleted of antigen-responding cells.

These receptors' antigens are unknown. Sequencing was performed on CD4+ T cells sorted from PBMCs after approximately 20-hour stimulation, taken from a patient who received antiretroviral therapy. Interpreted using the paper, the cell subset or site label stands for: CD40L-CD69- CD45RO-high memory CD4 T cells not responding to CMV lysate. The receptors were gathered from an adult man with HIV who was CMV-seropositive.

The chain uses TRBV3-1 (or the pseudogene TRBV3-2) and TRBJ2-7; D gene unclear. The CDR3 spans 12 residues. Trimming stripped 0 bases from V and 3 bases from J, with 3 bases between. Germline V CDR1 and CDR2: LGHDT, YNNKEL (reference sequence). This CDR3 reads CASSQDIYEQYF. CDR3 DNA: TGTGCCAGCAGCCAAGATATCTACGAGCAGTACTTC.

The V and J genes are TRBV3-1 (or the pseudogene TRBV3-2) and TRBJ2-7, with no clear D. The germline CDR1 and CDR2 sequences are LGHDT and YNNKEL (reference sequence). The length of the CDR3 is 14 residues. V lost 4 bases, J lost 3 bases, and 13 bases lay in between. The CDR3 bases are TGTGCCAGCAGCCCCTCAGTTCAGAACTACGAGCAGTACTTC. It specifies CASSPSVQNYEQYF.

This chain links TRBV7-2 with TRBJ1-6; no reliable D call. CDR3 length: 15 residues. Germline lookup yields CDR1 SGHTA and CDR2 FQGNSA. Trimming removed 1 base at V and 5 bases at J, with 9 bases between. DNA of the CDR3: TGTGCCAGCAGCTTAGAAAAGGGTCATAATTCACCCCTCCACTTT. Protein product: CASSLEKGHNSPLHF.

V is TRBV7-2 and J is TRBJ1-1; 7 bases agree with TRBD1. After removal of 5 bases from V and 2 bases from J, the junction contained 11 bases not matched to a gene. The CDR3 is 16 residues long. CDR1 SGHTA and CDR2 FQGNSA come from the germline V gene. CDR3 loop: CASSPDRVKVNTEAFF. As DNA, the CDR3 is TGTGCCAGCAGCCCCGACAGGGTTAAGGTCAACACTGAAGCTTTCTTT.

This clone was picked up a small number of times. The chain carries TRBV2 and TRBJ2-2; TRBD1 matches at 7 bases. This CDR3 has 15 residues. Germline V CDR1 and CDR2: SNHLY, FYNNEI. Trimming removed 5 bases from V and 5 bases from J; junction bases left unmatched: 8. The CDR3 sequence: CASSPQGPGTGELFF. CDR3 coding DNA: TGTGCCAGCAGTCCACAGGGGCCAGGGACCGGGGAGCTGTTTTTT.

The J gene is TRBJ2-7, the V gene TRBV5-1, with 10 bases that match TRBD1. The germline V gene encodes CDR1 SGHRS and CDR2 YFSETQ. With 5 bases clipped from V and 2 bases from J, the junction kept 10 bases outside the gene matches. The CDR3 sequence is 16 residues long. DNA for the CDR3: TGCGCCAGCAGACCCGGGACAGGGGTCACTCCCTACGAGCAGTACTTC. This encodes CASRPGTGVTPYEQYF.

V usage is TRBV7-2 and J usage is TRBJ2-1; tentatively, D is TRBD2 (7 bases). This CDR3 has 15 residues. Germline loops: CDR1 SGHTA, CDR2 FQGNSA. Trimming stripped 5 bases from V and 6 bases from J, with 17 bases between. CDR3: CASSRGGSDFNEQFF. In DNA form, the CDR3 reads TGTGCCAGCAGCAGGGGGGGATCAGATTTCAATGAGCAGTTCTTC.

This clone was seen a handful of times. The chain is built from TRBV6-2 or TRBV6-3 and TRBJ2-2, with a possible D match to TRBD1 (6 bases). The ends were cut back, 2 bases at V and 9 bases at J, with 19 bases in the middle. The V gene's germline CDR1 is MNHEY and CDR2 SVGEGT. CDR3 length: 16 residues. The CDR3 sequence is CASSYARTASRRELFF. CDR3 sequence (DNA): TGTGCCAGCAGTTACGCACGGACAGCCTCCCGTCGGGAGCTGTTTTTT.

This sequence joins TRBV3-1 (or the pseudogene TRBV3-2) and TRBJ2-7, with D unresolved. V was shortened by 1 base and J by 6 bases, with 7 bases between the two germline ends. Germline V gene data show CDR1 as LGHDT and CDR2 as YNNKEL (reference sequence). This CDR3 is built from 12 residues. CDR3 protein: CASSQVGSEQYF. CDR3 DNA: TGTGCCAGCAGCCAAGTCGGAAGCGAGCAGTACTTC.

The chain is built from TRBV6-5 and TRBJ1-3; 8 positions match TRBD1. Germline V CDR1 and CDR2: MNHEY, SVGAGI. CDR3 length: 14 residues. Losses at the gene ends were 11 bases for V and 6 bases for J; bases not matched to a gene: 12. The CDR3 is CALQDRVTENTIYF. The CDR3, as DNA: TGTGCCCTTCAGGACAGGGTGACGGAAAACACCATATATTTT.

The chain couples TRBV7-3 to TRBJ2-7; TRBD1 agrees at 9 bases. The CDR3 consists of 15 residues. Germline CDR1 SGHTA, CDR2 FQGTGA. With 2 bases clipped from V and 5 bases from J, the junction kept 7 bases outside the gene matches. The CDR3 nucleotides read TGTGCCAGCAGCTTATCCGGGACAGGGTCAAACGAGCAGTACTTC. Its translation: CASSLSGTGSNEQYF. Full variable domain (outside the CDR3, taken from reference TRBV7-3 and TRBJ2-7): GAGVSQTPSNKVTEKGKYVELRCDPISGHTALYWYRQSLGQGPEFLIYFQGTGAADDSGLPNDRFFAVRPEGSVSTLKIQRTERGDSAVYLCASSLSGTGSNEQYFGPGTRLTVT.

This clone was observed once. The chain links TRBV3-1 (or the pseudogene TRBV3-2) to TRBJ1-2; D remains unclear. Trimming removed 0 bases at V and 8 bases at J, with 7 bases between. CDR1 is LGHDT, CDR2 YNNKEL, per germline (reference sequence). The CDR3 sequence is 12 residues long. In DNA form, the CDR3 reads TGTGCCAGCAGCCAAGATGGTCGGGGCTACACCTTC. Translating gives CASSQDGRGYTF.

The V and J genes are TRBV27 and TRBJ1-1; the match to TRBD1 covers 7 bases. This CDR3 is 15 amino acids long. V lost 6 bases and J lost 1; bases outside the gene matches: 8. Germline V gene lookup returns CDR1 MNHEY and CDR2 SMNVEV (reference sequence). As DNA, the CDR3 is TGTGCCAGCAGCCGCCGGGACAGAGAGAACACTGAAGCTTTCTTT. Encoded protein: CASSRRDRENTEAFF.

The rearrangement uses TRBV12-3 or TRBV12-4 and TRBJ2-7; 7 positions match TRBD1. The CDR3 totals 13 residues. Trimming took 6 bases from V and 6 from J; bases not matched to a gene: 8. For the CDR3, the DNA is TGTGCCAGCAGCTCCGGACAGGCGGGCGAGCAGTACTTC. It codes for CASSSGQAGEQYF.

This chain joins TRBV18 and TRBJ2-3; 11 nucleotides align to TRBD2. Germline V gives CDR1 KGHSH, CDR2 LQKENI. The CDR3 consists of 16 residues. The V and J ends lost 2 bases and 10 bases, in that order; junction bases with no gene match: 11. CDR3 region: CASSPEASGGKGAQYF. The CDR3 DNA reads TGTGCCAGCTCACCAGAGGCTAGCGGGGGGAAAGGAGCGCAGTATTTT.

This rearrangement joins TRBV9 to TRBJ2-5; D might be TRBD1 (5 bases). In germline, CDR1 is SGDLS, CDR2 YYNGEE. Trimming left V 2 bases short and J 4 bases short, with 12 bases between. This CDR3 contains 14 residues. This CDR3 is CASSVDRRRETQYF. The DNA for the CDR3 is TGTGCCAGCAGCGTCGACAGACGGCGAGAGACCCAGTACTTC.

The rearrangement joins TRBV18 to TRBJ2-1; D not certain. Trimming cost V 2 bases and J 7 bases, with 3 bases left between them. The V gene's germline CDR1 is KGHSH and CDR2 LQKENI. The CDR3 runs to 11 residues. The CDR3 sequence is CASSPRNEQFF. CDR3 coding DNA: TGTGCCAGCTCACCAAGGAATGAGCAGTTCTTC. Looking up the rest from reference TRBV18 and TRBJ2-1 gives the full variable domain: NAGVMQNPRHLVRRRGQEARLRCSPMKGHSHVYWYRQLPEEGLKFMVYLQKENIIDESGMPKERFSAEFPKEGPSILRIQQVVRGDSAAYFCASSPRNEQFFGPGTRLTVL.

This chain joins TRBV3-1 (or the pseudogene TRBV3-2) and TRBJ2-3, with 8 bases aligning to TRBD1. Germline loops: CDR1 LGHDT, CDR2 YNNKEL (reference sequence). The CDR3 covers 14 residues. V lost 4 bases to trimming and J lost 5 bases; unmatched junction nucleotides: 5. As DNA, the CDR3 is TGTGCCAGCAGCCCGGACAGGGTGGGAGATACGCAGTATTTT. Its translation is CASSPDRVGDTQYF.

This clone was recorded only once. The CDR3 reads CASSQGGGPGSYNEQFF. Here the CDR3 DNA reads TGCGCCAGCAGCCAAGGCGGGGGGCCGGGCTCCTACAATGAGCAGTTCTTC. The rearrangement links TRBV4-1 to TRBJ2-1; 8 bases fit TRBD2. The germline V gene has CDR1 MGHRA and CDR2 YSYEKL. Germline trimming cut 1 base from V and 0 bases from J; bases unmatched to any gene: 5. This CDR3 has 17 residues.

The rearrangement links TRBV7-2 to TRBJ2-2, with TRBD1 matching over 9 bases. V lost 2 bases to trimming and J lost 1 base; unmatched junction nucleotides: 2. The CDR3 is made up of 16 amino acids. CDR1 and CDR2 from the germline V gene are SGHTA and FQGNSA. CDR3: CASSLYRGQNTGELFF. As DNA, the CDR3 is TGTGCCAGCAGCTTATACAGGGGGCAGAACACCGGGGAGCTGTTTTTT.

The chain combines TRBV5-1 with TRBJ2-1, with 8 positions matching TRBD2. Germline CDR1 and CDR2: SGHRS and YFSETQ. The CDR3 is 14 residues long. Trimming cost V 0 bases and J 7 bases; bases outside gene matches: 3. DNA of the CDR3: TGCGCCAGCAGCTTGGGGCTAGCGGGTAATGAGCAGTTCTTC. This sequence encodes CASSLGLAGNEQFF.

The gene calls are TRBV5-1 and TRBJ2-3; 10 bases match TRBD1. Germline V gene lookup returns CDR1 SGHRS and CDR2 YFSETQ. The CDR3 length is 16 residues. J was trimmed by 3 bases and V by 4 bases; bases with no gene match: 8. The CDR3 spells CASSPVTGGYTDTQYF. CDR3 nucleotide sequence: TGCGCCAGCAGCCCGGTGACAGGGGGCTATACAGATACGCAGTATTTT.

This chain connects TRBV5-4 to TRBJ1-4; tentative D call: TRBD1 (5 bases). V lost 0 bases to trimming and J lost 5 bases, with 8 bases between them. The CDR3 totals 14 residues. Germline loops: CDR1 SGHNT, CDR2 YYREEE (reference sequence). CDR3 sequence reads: CASSLAGWNEKLFF. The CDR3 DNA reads TGTGCCAGCAGCTTGGCAGGGTGGAATGAAAAACTGTTTTTT.

The CDR3 protein is CASSWSMNTEAFF. The CDR3 region has the DNA TGTGCCAGCAGCTGGAGCATGAACACTGAAGCTTTCTTT. The chain is built from TRBV5-5 and TRBJ1-1, with D hard to call. This CDR3 region has 13 residues. Per the germline V gene, CDR1 is SGHKS and CDR2 is YYEKEE (reference sequence). V dropped 3 bases and J dropped 0 bases, with 6 bases sitting between them.

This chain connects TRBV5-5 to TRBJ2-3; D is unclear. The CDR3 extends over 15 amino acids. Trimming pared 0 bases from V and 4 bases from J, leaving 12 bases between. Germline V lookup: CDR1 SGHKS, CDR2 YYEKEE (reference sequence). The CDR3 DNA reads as TGTGCCAGCAGCTTGGGTGGGGTTGGCGCAGATACGCAGTATTTT. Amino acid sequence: CASSLGGVGADTQYF.

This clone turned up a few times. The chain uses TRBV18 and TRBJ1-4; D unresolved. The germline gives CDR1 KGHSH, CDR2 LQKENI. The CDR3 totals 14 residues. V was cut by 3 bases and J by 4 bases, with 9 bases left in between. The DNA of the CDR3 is TGTGCCAGCTCACCGGACTCGGGTAATGAAAAACTGTTTTTT. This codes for CASSPDSGNEKLFF.